This T cell receptor beta chain was retrieved from a study of somatic mutations in cytotoxic T cells in rheumatoid arthritis (dated 2017 in TCRdb). At the level of the whole study: Some T-cell populations stained with V beta antibodies were sorted by flow on a FACSAria II or Sony SH800 to nearly 100% purity, with sorted V beta1+ cells additionally subjected to TCRB sequencing. TCRB deep sequencing covered 50 to 75 patients with rheumatoid arthritis along with 15 to 25 healthy controls. In newly diagnosed rheumatoid arthritis without treatment, the study examined if expanded CD8+ T-cell clones harbor somatic mutations, relying on TCRB deep sequencing to characterize clonality. The median ages of the patient and control groups were essentially identical.

At the junction V is shortened by 2 bases and J by 6 bases, with 5 bases in between. CDR1 and CDR2 (MNHNY, SVGAGI) derive from the germline V gene (reference sequence). From the cysteine up to the phenylalanine, the CDR3 has a length of 12 residues. The kept DNA is CDR3 alone, 36 bases in frame from the first base. What the authors observed across the whole study: CD8+ T-cell clonality did not differ significantly between rheumatoid arthritis patients and age-matched healthy controls. In patients, CD8+ clonality rose with age (Spearman r ~ 0.49), which was not the case in healthy controls. Several identical CD8+ TCRB sequences were found in both blood and synovial fluid, and in 8 of 65 patients the largest CD8+ clone exceeded 20% of CD8+ cells. The antigen targets of the expanded CD8+ clones were unknown, and absence from virus-specific databases did not rule out viral specificity. The slight underrepresentation of TRBV07 in patients was not corrected for multiple comparisons.

The count of this clone is one. There is no known antigen for this receptor. There are no base qualities to consult, and no much larger clone falls within one base. Sequencing of TCRB CDR3 was done on genomic DNA with the immunoSEQ assay. In the authors' own workflow: Only productive TCRB rearrangements were included in the analyses. Defining a clone by its unique TCRB CDR3 sequence, the study calculated clonality as a productive clonality index derived from Shannon entropy. Repertoire overlap between two samples was calculated from the template counts of each clone relative to total templates per sample. Flow cytometry-measured V-gene usage correlated with V-gene usage from TCRB sequencing, with a Spearman r of about 0.64. What TCRdb holds here is the immuneACCESS table cut down to in-frame rearrangements. Part of the clones is not present; checked against another copy, under half of the missing clones reflect an unresolved V gene, and the others are unexplained. Clonal size and the V and J genes are those of that table, whereas D and trimming came from the DNA. Across this sample there are approximately 12,000 clones, with under 85% seen only once. About 14% of the sample is held by the ten biggest clonotypes.

The 20 or so healthy controls were blood donors whose buffy coats were used; they had a median age of roughly 50 years (range roughly 21-80), and roughly 50% were female. Flow cytometry confirmed the purity of CD4+ and CD8+ cells that had been isolated by positive magnetic bead selection on an AutoMACS. Ficoll-Paque PLUS density gradient separation was used to isolate peripheral blood mononuclear cells. Using Nucleospin Tissue or Tissue XS kits, DNA was extracted from CD4-enriched, CD8-enriched or PBMC samples, with quantification by a Qubit 2.0 fluorometer. The sample taken for sequencing was CD8+ T cells sorted from blood. Recombination linked TRBV6-6 to TRBJ2-1; the D gene cannot be resolved reliably. This sequence originates from an older woman in good health. At the DNA level, the sequence is TGTGCCAGCAGTTACAACGGCAATGAGCAGTTCTTC. This translates into CASSYNGNEQFF.